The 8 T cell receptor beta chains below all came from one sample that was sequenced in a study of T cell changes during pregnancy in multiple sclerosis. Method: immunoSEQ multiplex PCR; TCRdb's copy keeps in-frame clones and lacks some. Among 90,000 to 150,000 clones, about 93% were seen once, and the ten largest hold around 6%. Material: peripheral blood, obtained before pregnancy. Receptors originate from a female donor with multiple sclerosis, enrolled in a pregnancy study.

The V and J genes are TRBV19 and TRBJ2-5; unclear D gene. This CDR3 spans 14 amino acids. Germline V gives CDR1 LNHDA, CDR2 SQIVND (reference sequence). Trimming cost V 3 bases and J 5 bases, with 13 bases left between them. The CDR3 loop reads CASSMVQKWETQYF. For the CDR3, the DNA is TGTGCCAGTAGTATGGTCCAGAAGTGGGAGACCCAGTACTTC.

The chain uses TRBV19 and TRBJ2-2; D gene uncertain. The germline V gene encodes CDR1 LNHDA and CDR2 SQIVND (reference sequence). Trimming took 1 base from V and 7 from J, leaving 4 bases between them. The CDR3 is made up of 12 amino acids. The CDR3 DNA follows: TGTGCCAGTAGTATAGCGGGCGGGGAGCTGTTTTTT. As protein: CASSIAGGELFF.

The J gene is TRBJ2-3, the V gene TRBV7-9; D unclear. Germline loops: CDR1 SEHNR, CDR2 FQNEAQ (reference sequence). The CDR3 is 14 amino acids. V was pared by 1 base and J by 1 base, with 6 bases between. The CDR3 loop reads CASSLDRGTDTQYF. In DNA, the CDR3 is TGTGCCAGCAGCTTAGACAGAGGCACAGATACGCAGTATTTT.

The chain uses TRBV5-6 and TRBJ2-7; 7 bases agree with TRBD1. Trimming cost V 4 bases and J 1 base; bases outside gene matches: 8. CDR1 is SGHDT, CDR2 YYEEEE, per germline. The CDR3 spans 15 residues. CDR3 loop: CASSPIGTASYEQYF. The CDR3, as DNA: TGTGCCAGCAGCCCGATAGGGACAGCGTCCTACGAGCAGTACTTC.

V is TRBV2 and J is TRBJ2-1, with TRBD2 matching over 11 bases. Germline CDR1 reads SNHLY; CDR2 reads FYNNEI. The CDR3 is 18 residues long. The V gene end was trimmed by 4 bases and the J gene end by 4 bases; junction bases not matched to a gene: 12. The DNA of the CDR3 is TGTGCCAGCAGTGGAAGACCGGGAGGGACTAGCGGTTACAATGAGCAGTTCTTC. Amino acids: CASSGRPGGTSGYNEQFF.

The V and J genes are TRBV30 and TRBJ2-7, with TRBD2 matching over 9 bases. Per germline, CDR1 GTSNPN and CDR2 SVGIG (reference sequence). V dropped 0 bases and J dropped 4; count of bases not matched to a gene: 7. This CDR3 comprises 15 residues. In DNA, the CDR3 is TGTGCCTGGAGTGTAAGGCGGGAGGGCCCATACGAGCAGTACTTC. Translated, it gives CAWSVRREGPYEQYF. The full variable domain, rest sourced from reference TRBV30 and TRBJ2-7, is SQTIHQWPATLVQPVGSPLSLECTVEGTSNPNLYWYRQAAGRGLQLLFYSVGIGQISSEVPQNLSASRPQDRQFILSSKKLLLSDSGFYLCAWSVRREGPYEQYFGPGTRLTVT.

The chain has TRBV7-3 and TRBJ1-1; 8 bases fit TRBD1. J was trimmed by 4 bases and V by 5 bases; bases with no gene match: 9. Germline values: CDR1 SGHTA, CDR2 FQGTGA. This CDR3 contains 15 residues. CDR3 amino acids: CASSRQGREGTEAFF. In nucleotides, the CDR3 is TGTGCCAGCAGCCGACAGGGGCGTGAGGGCACTGAAGCTTTCTTT. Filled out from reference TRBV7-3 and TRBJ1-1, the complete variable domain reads GAGVSQTPSNKVTEKGKYVELRCDPISGHTALYWYRQSLGQGPEFLIYFQGTGAADDSGLPNDRFFAVRPEGSVSTLKIQRTERGDSAVYLCASSRQGREGTEAFFGQGTRLTVV.

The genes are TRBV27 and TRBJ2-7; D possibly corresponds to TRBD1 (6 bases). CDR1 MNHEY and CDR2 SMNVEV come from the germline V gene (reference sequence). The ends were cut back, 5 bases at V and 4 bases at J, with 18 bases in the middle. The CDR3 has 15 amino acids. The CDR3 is CASSPVRGPNYEQYF. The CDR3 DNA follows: TGTGCCAGCAGTCCGGTCAGGGGACCCAATTACGAGCAGTACTTC.